This TCR beta chain comes out of a study of response to subunit inactivated influenza vaccine. Regarding the study as a whole: Researchers suggested that each seasonal influenza vaccination recruits few new T cells.

TCRdb re-called the RT-PCR reads through MiXCR, storing one row per CDR3 protein. The sample contains about 480,000 distinct CDR3 sequences, over 25% of which appear only once. This clonotype was counted only a few times. Its antigen is unidentified. The CDR3 consists of 15 residues. V lost 5 bases, J lost 1 base, and 12 bases lay in between. Germline V gene data show CDR1 as LNHNV and CDR2 as YYDKDF (reference sequence). The receptor was isolated from a middle-aged man who received an inactivated influenza vaccine. The source was CD4+ T cells sorted from PBMCs, collected 5 to 6 days after vaccination. V and J are TRBV15 and TRBJ2-1; D remains ambiguous. The CDR3, as DNA: TGTGCCACCAGCCCCGACATCTCTTCCTACAATGAGCAGTTCTTC. It encodes CATSPDISSYNEQFF.